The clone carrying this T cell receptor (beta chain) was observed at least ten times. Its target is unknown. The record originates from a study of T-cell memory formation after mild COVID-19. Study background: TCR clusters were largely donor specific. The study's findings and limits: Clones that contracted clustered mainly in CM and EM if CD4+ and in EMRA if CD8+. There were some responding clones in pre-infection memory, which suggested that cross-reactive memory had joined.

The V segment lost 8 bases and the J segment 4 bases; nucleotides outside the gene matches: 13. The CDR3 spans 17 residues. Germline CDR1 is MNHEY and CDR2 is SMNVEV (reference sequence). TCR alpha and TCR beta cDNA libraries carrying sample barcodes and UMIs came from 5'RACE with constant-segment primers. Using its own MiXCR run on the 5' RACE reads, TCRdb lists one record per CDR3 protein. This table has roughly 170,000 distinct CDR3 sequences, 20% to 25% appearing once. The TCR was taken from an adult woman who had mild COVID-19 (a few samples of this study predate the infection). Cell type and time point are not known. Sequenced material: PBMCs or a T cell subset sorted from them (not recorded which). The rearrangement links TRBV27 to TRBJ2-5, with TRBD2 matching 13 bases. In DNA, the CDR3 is TGTGCCAGCGGACGGACTAGCGGGAGTCTGTTTGTAGAGACCCAGTACTTC. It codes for CASGRTSGSLFVETQYF.